This section outlines one TCR beta chain sequence together with its context. Its antigen is not known. This specimen comes from a study of CD4 T cells in relation to SARS-CoV-2 and coronaviruses. Whole-study context: The restricting HLA molecule for shared crossreactive spike epitopes was mapped. Study conclusions and caveats: The cross-reactivity analysis covered only spike protein, not other viral proteins. Crossreactive clones expanded significantly less to SARS-CoV-2 than monoreactive clones.

The germline V gene encodes CDR1 GTSNPN and CDR2 SVGIG (reference sequence). The CDR3 runs to 16 residues. Trimming removed 1 base from V and 0 bases from J, with 10 bases in between. Before the COVID-19 pandemic, during about 2010-2019, CD4+ T cells were taken from unexposed donors. Uncultured naive and memory CD4+ T cells supplied DNA for deep TCR-beta sequencing. The repertoire was sequenced with immunoSEQ multiplex PCR; TCRdb's copy has only in-frame clones and lacks some. Here the sample spans 60,000 or so clones, 94% being singletons. The clonotype originates from a human donor in good health. Sequenced sample: naive CD4+ T cells from PBMCs. Described subset: naive CD4+ T cells isolated by negative enrichment. This chain links TRBV30 with TRBJ1-6; D remains unclear. The CDR3 coding sequence is TGTGCCTGGAGTGGTGAGGGTAGCTCCTATAATTCACCCCTCCACTTT. It codes for CAWSGEGSSYNSPLHF.